Below are 18 T cell receptor beta chains sequenced from a single sample in a study of T cell responses to AZD1222 COVID-19 vaccine. Using immunoSEQ multiplex PCR, the repertoire was profiled, and TCRdb retains in-frame clones only, with some absent. The sample yields some 64,000 clones, roughly three quarters seen once. Sequencing was performed on peripheral blood, taken on day 0 of AZD1222 vaccination. The receptors originated from an adult in good health.

A few counts support this clone. This rearrangement joins TRBV9 to TRBJ1-2, with 11 bases identical to TRBD1. The CDR3 length is 13 residues. Germline-derived CDR1 and CDR2 are SGDLS and YYNGEE. V was pared by 5 bases and J by 5 bases, with 2 bases of the junction left unmatched. CDR3 sequence: CASSGTGGYGYTF. The CDR3 DNA reads TGTGCCAGCAGTGGGACAGGGGGATATGGCTACACCTTC.

The gene calls are TRBV7-8 and TRBJ2-5, with TRBD1 matching over 8 bases. The CDR3 runs 16 residues. Trimming at V came to 3 bases and at J to 4 bases, leaving 10 bases not matched to a gene. CDR1 and CDR2 from the germline V gene are SGHVS and FQNEAQ. Here the CDR3 reads CASSFAQTGDAETQYF. The CDR3 DNA follows: TGTGCCAGCAGCTTCGCCCAGACAGGGGATGCAGAGACCCAGTACTTC.

In this sample, this clone turned up once. This CDR3 reads CASSLAGTDNEQFF. Written as DNA, the CDR3 is TGTGCCAGCAGCCTTGCGGGGACAGACAATGAGCAGTTCTTC. The chain links TRBV5-4 to TRBJ2-1; D perhaps matches TRBD1 (7 bases). V lost 4 bases to trimming and J lost 5 bases, with 13 bases between them. CDR1 is SGHNT and CDR2 is YYREEE in the germline V gene (reference sequence). This CDR3 is built from 14 residues.

The chain combines TRBV7-9 with TRBJ1-1; D gene ambiguous. The ends were cut back, 8 bases at V and 1 base at J, with 17 bases in the middle. Per germline, CDR1 SEHNR and CDR2 FQNEAQ (reference sequence). CDR3 length: 15 amino acids. The CDR3 DNA follows: TGTGCCAGCTTGCCTGGATCGACACGGAACACTGAAGCTTTCTTT. Its translation: CASLPGSTRNTEAFF.

This rearrangement joins TRBV4-1 to TRBJ1-4; 9 bases agree with TRBD1. CDR1 and CDR2 (germline): MGHRA, YSYEKL. With V trimmed by 0 bases and J by 7 bases, 3 bases remained unmatched. The CDR3 has 15 amino acids. The CDR3 is CASSQEDRGAEKLFF. The CDR3 coding sequence is TGCGCCAGCAGCCAAGAGGACAGGGGCGCTGAAAAACTGTTTTTT.

As DNA, the CDR3 is TGTGCCAGCAGCCTCCAGGGGGATCTTAATTCACCCCTCCACTTT. It specifies CASSLQGDLNSPLHF. The chain joins TRBV5-4 to TRBJ1-6; 7 bases line up with TRBD1. Losses at the gene ends were 4 bases for V and 6 bases for J; bases not matched to a gene: 7. Germline V gene lookup returns CDR1 SGHNT and CDR2 YYREEE (reference sequence). The CDR3 loop spans 15 amino acids.

The rearrangement joins TRBV6-2 or TRBV6-3 to TRBJ1-1; 7 bases match TRBD1. The CDR3 spans 14 residues. The J segment lost 3 bases and the V segment lost 5 bases, leaving 6 bases of the junction unmatched. Germline values: CDR1 MNHEY, CDR2 SVGEGT. DNA for the CDR3: TGTGCCAGCAGTAGAGGGGGCACGGACACTGAAGCTTTCTTT. Amino acids: CASSRGGTDTEAFF.

This chain uses TRBV11-3 with TRBJ2-7, with D possibly TRBD2 on 6 matching bases. This CDR3 has 14 amino acids. Per the germline V gene, CDR1 is SGHNT and CDR2 is YENEEA. V lost 2 bases and J 3 bases, leaving 11 bases between the germline ends. The CDR3 here is CASSLTYGSYEQYF. CDR3 nucleotide sequence: TGTGCCAGCAGCTTAACGTACGGGAGCTACGAGCAGTACTTC.

V is TRBV27 and J is TRBJ1-1; D might be TRBD1 (5 bases). This CDR3 comprises 12 residues. With 8 bases removed from V and 4 bases from J, the gap between germline ends came to 11 bases. Germline V lookup: CDR1 MNHEY, CDR2 SMNVEV (reference sequence). The CDR3 nucleotides are TGTGCCAGCCTTGGAAGGGGCACTGAAGCTTTCTTT. This codes for CASLGRGTEAFF.

The V and J genes are TRBV2 and TRBJ1-5; unclear D gene. The CDR3 length is 15 residues. Trimming stripped 0 bases from V and 3 bases from J, with 9 bases between. Germline CDR1 and CDR2: SNHLY and FYNNEI. CDR3 nucleotides: TGTGCCAGCAGTGAAGCCAGCCTTGTCAATCAGCCCCAGCATTTT. This translates into CASSEASLVNQPQHF.

With respect to this clone: A read error may produce the germline difference seen at one junction end. The rearrangement joins TRBV3-1 (or the pseudogene TRBV3-2) to TRBJ2-7; D is undetermined. Germline CDR1 reads LGHDT; CDR2 reads YNNKEL (reference sequence). This CDR3 contains 13 residues. The CDR3 DNA sequence: TGTGCCAGCAACCAAGATATTGGGTTCGAGCAGTACTTC. The encoded protein is CASNQDIGFEQYF.

The V call is TRBV29-1, the J call TRBJ2-2, with D possibly matching TRBD1 (8 bases). There are 14 residues in the CDR3. Germline V CDR1 and CDR2: SQVTM, ANQGSEA. The ends were cut back, 7 bases at V and 2 bases at J, with 14 bases in the middle. The DNA for the CDR3 is TGCAGCGCTGGACAGGGACTAAACACCGGGGAGCTGTTTTTT. Translated, it gives CSAGQGLNTGELFF.

The chain has TRBV29-1 and TRBJ2-7; D uncertain. This CDR3 is built from 11 residues. The V and J ends lost 5 bases and 4 bases respectively, with 9 bases between them. Germline CDR1 reads SQVTM; CDR2 reads ANQGSEA. CDR3 sequence (DNA): TGCAGCGTTCAGACTCAATACGAGCAGTACTTC. The encoded protein is CSVQTQYEQYF.

CDR3 protein: CASSAYRGQGGELFF. CDR3 DNA sequence: TGTGCCAGCAGCGCGTACAGGGGGCAGGGCGGGGAGCTGTTTTTT. The rearrangement links TRBV13 to TRBJ2-2, with TRBD1 matching over 9 bases. The CDR3 is 15 amino acids. The germline V gene encodes CDR1 PRHDT and CDR2 FYEKMQ (reference sequence). The V segment lost 5 bases and the J segment 7 bases; nucleotides outside the gene matches: 8.

This clone has a handful of counts. The chain employs TRBV28 and TRBJ1-1; D is perhaps TRBD1 (5 bases). The CDR3 runs 15 residues. V was pared by 5 bases and J by 4 bases, with 17 bases between. Germline V gene data show CDR1 as MDHEN and CDR2 as SYDVKM. The DNA for the CDR3 is TGTGCCAGCAGTCCCTGGGACTATCGGGGCACTGAAGCTTTCTTT. Its translation: CASSPWDYRGTEAFF.

V gene TRBV18 combines with J gene TRBJ1-4, with D possibly being TRBD1 (5 bases). CDR1 KGHSH and CDR2 LQKENI come from the germline V gene. Trimming shortened V by 0 bases and J by 0 bases, and 23 bases separated the two germline ends. The CDR3 is 21 residues long. CDR3 nucleotide sequence: TGTGCCAGCTCACCACCCGAGGGGCCGACGACCTCAGCCTCAACTAATGAAAAACTGTTTTTT. Protein product: CASSPPEGPTTSASTNEKLFF.

The chain recombines TRBV7-9 with TRBJ1-2; TRBD1 matches 9 bases. Germline assignment: CDR1 SEHNR and CDR2 FQNEAQ (reference sequence). CDR3 length: 14 residues. V dropped 6 bases and J dropped 3; count of bases not matched to a gene: 5. The CDR3 nucleotides are TGTGCCAGCAGTTTTCGGACAGGGGACTATGGCTACACCTTC. Its translation is CASSFRTGDYGYTF.

J is TRBJ2-7 and V is TRBV27; the D is unclear. Germline lookup yields CDR1 MNHEY and CDR2 SMNVEV (reference sequence). There are 13 residues in the CDR3. The ends were cut back, 5 bases at V and 3 bases at J, with 11 bases in the middle. The CDR3 DNA follows: TGTGCCAGCAGTGGCCCTCCCTTCTACGAGCAGTACTTC. Protein: CASSGPPFYEQYF.